What follows are 31 T cell receptor beta chains derived from one specimen sequenced in a study of cytomegalovirus exposure and HLA in healthy donors. Primers included in the PCR were 60 Vbeta and 13 Jbeta primers. Sequencing was performed with immunoSEQ multiplex PCR; in TCRdb, only in-frame clones are kept and a portion is missing. The table lists roughly 120,000 clones, 70% to 80% of them singletons. Sequencing was carried out using PBMCs. The receptors stem from a woman aged 18 to 35 in good health and CMV-seronegative.

The rearrangement joins TRBV5-1 to TRBJ1-4; possible D gene TRBD1, 5 bases. Germline CDR1 and CDR2: SGHRS and YFSETQ. CDR3 length equals 14 residues. The V and J ends lost 4 bases and 1 base respectively, with 8 bases between them. The CDR3 is CASSRGVTNEKLFF. CDR3 nucleotide sequence: TGCGCCAGCAGCAGGGGTGTAACTAATGAAAAACTGTTTTTT.

V gene TRBV6-4 combines with J gene TRBJ2-6; no reliable D call. Germline lookup yields CDR1 MRHNA and CDR2 SNTAGT. The V gene lost 5 bases and the J gene lost 2 bases, with 10 bases spanning the gap. This CDR3 has 15 residues. In nucleotides, the CDR3 is TGTGCCAGCAGTCCTTCCCGGGCTGGGGCCAACGTCCTGACTTTC. This gives the protein CASSPSRAGANVLTF.

The J gene is TRBJ2-3, the V gene TRBV27, with D possibly matching TRBD1 (6 bases). Trimming took 6 bases from V and 2 from J, leaving 12 bases between them. The CDR3 is 14 residues long. Germline assignment: CDR1 MNHEY and CDR2 SMNVEV (reference sequence). This chain's CDR3 is CASSYRVTTDTQYF. In nucleotides, the CDR3 is TGTGCCAGCAGCTACAGGGTAACCACAGATACGCAGTATTTT.

The chain links TRBV6-5 to TRBJ1-2; 7 bases line up with TRBD1. Per germline, CDR1 MNHEY and CDR2 SVGAGI. The CDR3 spans 14 residues. The J segment lost 2 bases and the V segment lost 5 bases, leaving 5 bases of the junction unmatched. In nucleotides, the CDR3 is TGTGCCAGCAGTGAACGACAGGGAAACTATGGCTACACCTTC. Its protein product is CASSERQGNYGYTF.

The V and J genes are TRBV6-1 and TRBJ2-5, with 7 bases aligning to TRBD1. J lost 0 bases, V lost 1 base, and 5 bases had no gene match. Germline CDR1 and CDR2: MNHNS and SASEGT. The CDR3 has 16 residues. The CDR3 bases are TGTGCCAGCAGTGAAGAGGGACAGTACAACCAAGAGACCCAGTACTTC. It codes for CASSEEGQYNQETQYF.

The chain recombines TRBV2 with TRBJ2-3; D uncertain. Trimming pared 7 bases from V and 2 bases from J, leaving 10 bases between. This CDR3 contains 13 residues. Germline V gene lookup returns CDR1 SNHLY and CDR2 FYNNEI. As DNA, the CDR3 is TGTGCCAGCAATGGGCCAAACACAGATACGCAGTATTTT. The encoded protein is CASNGPNTDTQYF.

The genes are TRBV29-1 and TRBJ1-6, with D possibly TRBD1 on 5 matching bases. Germline V gives CDR1 SQVTM, CDR2 ANQGSEA. Trimming cost V 7 bases and J 8 bases, with 18 bases left between them. This CDR3 contains 14 residues. This CDR3 is CSGNFRDFDSPLHF. CDR3 sequence (DNA): TGCAGCGGCAACTTCCGGGACTTCGATTCACCCCTCCACTTT. Together with reference TRBV29-1 and TRBJ1-6, the CDR3 gives the full variable domain: SAVISQKPSRDICQRGTSLTIQCQVDSQVTMMFWYRQQPGQSLTLIATANQGSEATYESGFVIDKFPISRPNLTFSTLTVSNMSPEDSSIYLCSGNFRDFDSPLHFGNGTRLTVT.

The gene calls are TRBV28 and TRBJ1-1; 10 positions agree with TRBD1. This CDR3 is built from 15 residues. The junction had 16 bases not matched to a gene; V was cut back by 7 bases and J by 11 bases. Germline CDR1 and CDR2: MDHEN and SYDVKM. DNA of the CDR3: TGTGCCAGCACCTCTCGTCCGGGACAGGGGTTGTGGGCTTTCTTT. Translating gives CASTSRPGQGLWAFF.

The rearrangement joins TRBV11-1 to TRBJ2-7; the D gene is possibly TRBD1 (6 bases). The V gene lost 1 base and the J gene lost 6 bases, with 16 bases spanning the gap. The CDR3 contains 15 residues. Germline loops: CDR1 SGHAT, CDR2 FQDESV (reference sequence). The CDR3 DNA follows: TGTGCCAGCAGCTTAGGGATTTTATCAGGGGCCGAGCAGTACTTC. Translated: CASSLGILSGAEQYF. Complete variable domain (other parts from reference TRBV11-1 and TRBJ2-7): EAEVAQSPRYKITEKSQAVAFWCDPISGHATLYWYRQILGQGPELLVQFQDESVVDDSQLPKDRFSAERLKGVDSTLKIQPAELGDSAMYLCASSLGILSGAEQYFGPGTRLTVT.

V is TRBV11-2 and J is TRBJ2-5; D is perhaps TRBD1 (6 bases). The J call could be wrong; TRBJ2-7 is a better fit for the DNA end. Germline V gene data show CDR1 as SGHAT and CDR2 as FQNNGV. The CDR3 consists of 14 residues. The CDR3 DNA follows: TGTGCCAGCAGCTTCTCGGACAGCAGCTACGAGCAGTACTTC. Translated: CASSFSDSSYEQYF.

This rearrangement joins TRBV7-9 to TRBJ1-1, with D possibly being TRBD1 (6 bases). CDR3 length equals 14 residues. Between the trimmed V and J ends, which lost 7 bases and 1 base, there was a span of 13 bases. CDR1 and CDR2 from the germline V gene are SEHNR and FQNEAQ (reference sequence). As DNA, the CDR3 is TGTGCCAGCACCCACGGACAGCAGAACACTGAAGCTTTCTTT. The encoded protein is CASTHGQQNTEAFF. The whole variable domain, filled in from reference TRBV7-9 and TRBJ1-1, reads DTGVSQNPRHKITKRGQNVTFRCDPISEHNRLYWYRQTLGQGPEFLTYFQNEAQLEKSRLLSDRFSAERPKGSFSTLEIQRTEQGDSAMYLCASTHGQQNTEAFFGQGTRLTVV.

The chain employs TRBV28 and TRBJ1-2, with a weak D call TRBD1 (6 bases). Trimming removed 3 bases at V and 7 bases at J, with 18 bases between. Germline lookup yields CDR1 MDHEN and CDR2 SYDVKM. The length of the CDR3 is 15 residues. The DNA of the CDR3 is TGTGCCAGCAGTTTCAGCGGTTGGACAGTCAGTGGCTACACCTTC. It codes for CASSFSGWTVSGYTF.

This chain connects TRBV13 to TRBJ2-1; possibly TRBD1 for D (6 bases). Germline V gene data show CDR1 as PRHDT and CDR2 as FYEKMQ (reference sequence). The V end lost 3 bases, the J end lost 12 bases, and 18 bases lay between the germline ends. The CDR3 has 14 amino acids. CDR3 sequence: CASSFIGQGPWQFF. The CDR3 DNA is TGTGCCAGCAGCTTTATAGGGCAGGGGCCGTGGCAGTTCTTC.

The chain joins TRBV5-4 to TRBJ2-1; 7 bases are shared with TRBD1. Germline CDR1 reads SGHNT; CDR2 reads YYREEE (reference sequence). CDR3 length equals 16 residues. The ends lost 2 bases at V and 6 bases at J; junction bases unmatched: 11. CDR3 amino acids: CASSFINRGIRNEQFF. The CDR3 DNA reads as TGTGCCAGCAGCTTTATCAACAGGGGAATTCGCAATGAGCAGTTCTTC.

This clone was observed a handful of times. V usage is TRBV20-1 and J usage is TRBJ1-1, with D maybe TRBD1 (5 bases). Trimming removed 8 bases from V and 4 bases from J, with 11 bases in between. The germline gives CDR1 DFQATT, CDR2 SNEGSKA (reference sequence). The CDR3 length is 11 residues. CDR3 residues: CSITGVTEAFF. The CDR3 DNA is TGCAGTATTACAGGCGTCACTGAAGCTTTCTTT.

The gene calls are TRBV5-1 and TRBJ2-7; 10 positions match TRBD1. CDR1 is SGHRS, CDR2 YFSETQ, per germline. Trimming took 3 bases from V and 4 from J; bases not matched to a gene: 7. The CDR3 length is 15 residues. CDR3 loop: CASSWGTGAAYEQYV. CDR3 nucleotides: TGCGCCAGCAGCTGGGGGACAGGGGCAGCGTACGAGCAGTACGTC.

The rearrangement uses TRBV9 and TRBJ1-2, with D hard to call. The V end lost 0 bases, the J end lost 4 bases, and 10 bases lay between the germline ends. Germline CDR1 SGDLS, CDR2 YYNGEE. The CDR3 runs to 14 residues. This chain's CDR3 is CASSVAPGPYGYTF. The CDR3 region has the DNA TGTGCCAGCAGCGTAGCCCCCGGTCCCTATGGCTACACCTTC.

This clone was detected only once. The V gene is TRBV30, the J gene TRBJ1-1; maybe TRBD1 (6 bases). Trimming took 4 bases from V and 3 from J, leaving 18 bases between them. Germline assignment: CDR1 GTSNPN and CDR2 SVGIG (reference sequence). The CDR3 runs 15 residues. In nucleotides, the CDR3 is TGTGCCTGGATTAACAGGGCCCCCATGGACACTGAAGCTTTCTTT. This codes for CAWINRAPMDTEAFF.

The chain links TRBV28 to TRBJ2-3; D unresolved. The V gene lost 5 bases and the J gene lost 5 bases, with 5 bases spanning the gap. The CDR3 has 11 amino acids. From germline, CDR1 is MDHEN and CDR2 SYDVKM. Written as DNA, the CDR3 is TGTGCCAGCAGTACTCAAGATACGCAGTATTTT. Residues: CASSTQDTQYF.

This clone was seen just once. The V and J genes are TRBV29-1 and TRBJ1-2; 8 bases are a match to TRBD1. V was pared by 2 bases and J by 2 bases, with 4 bases of the junction left unmatched. CDR3 size: 14 residues. The germline gives CDR1 SQVTM, CDR2 ANQGSEA. CDR3 nucleotide sequence: TGCAGCGTTGAACGACAGGGGCAGAACTATGGCTACACCTTC. It specifies CSVERQGQNYGYTF.

The chain couples TRBV10-2 to TRBJ1-2; D possibly corresponds to TRBD1 (5 bases). Germline lookup yields CDR1 WSHSY and CDR2 SAAADI. Trimming removed 2 bases at V and 4 bases at J, with 14 bases between. CDR3 length equals 15 residues. The CDR3 spells CASSEGAPATYGYTF. The CDR3 DNA reads TGCGCCAGCAGTGAGGGGGCACCAGCCACCTATGGCTACACCTTC.

This chain links TRBV14 with TRBJ2-3; D remains ambiguous. The CDR3 is 15 residues long. Per the germline V gene, CDR1 is SGHDN and CDR2 is FVKESK. Trimming left V 0 bases short and J 2 bases short, with 9 bases between. For the CDR3, the DNA is TGTGCCAGCAGCCAAGAGACTCCCTTCACAGATACGCAGTATTTT. It encodes CASSQETPFTDTQYF.

This sequence joins TRBV29-1 and TRBJ2-7, with 8 nucleotides matching TRBD1. The CDR3 covers 14 residues. The ends lost 5 bases at V and 2 bases at J; junction bases unmatched: 8. Germline CDR1 and CDR2: SQVTM and ANQGSEA. The CDR3 sequence: CSVLGQGVTYEQYF. CDR3 DNA: TGCAGCGTTCTTGGACAGGGAGTGACCTACGAGCAGTACTTC.

The chain is built from TRBV4-1 and TRBJ1-4, with D perhaps matching TRBD1 (5 bases). Germline loops: CDR1 MGHRA, CDR2 YSYEKL. The V end was cut by 4 bases, the J end by 0 bases, with 12 bases between. The CDR3 loop spans 16 amino acids. The CDR3 is CASSPQTAATNEKLFF. The CDR3 DNA reads as TGCGCCAGCAGCCCGCAGACAGCTGCAACTAATGAAAAACTGTTTTTT.

CDR3 in DNA: TGTGCCAGCAGCTTAAGCAGGGACTGGAGCACTGAAGCTTTCTTT. It specifies CASSLSRDWSTEAFF. This sequence joins TRBV7-9 and TRBJ1-1, with a weak D call TRBD1 (5 bases). Trimming pared 2 bases from V and 4 bases from J, leaving 14 bases between. The CDR3 loop spans 15 amino acids. The germline V gene encodes CDR1 SEHNR and CDR2 FQNEAQ (reference sequence).

The chain is built from TRBV27 and TRBJ2-3; 9 nucleotides match TRBD1. Germline V lookup: CDR1 MNHEY, CDR2 SMNVEV (reference sequence). The CDR3 extends over 18 amino acids. V dropped 4 bases and J dropped 2; count of bases not matched to a gene: 13. Here the CDR3 DNA reads TGTGCCAGCAGTTCAACATCTCCGGGACAGGGTTACACAGATACGCAGTATTTT. Residues: CASSSTSPGQGYTDTQYF.

CDR3: CASSNRGGNTGELFF. CDR3 nucleotides: TGCGCCAGCAGCAACAGGGGGGGGAACACCGGGGAGCTGTTTTTT. This sequence joins TRBV5-1 and TRBJ2-2; TRBD1 is a possible D gene (8 bases). This CDR3 comprises 15 residues. Per germline, CDR1 SGHRS and CDR2 YFSETQ. Trimming pared 4 bases from V and 1 base from J, leaving 11 bases between.

This clone was picked up a small number of times. The chain is built from TRBV28 and TRBJ1-2, with D perhaps TRBD1 (5 bases). Trimming pared 3 bases from V and 2 bases from J, leaving 7 bases between. Germline V lookup: CDR1 MDHEN, CDR2 SYDVKM. The CDR3 loop spans 13 amino acids. This chain's CDR3 is CASSFTGNYGYTF. CDR3 sequence (DNA): TGTGCCAGCAGTTTTACAGGAAACTATGGCTACACCTTC.

About this clone itself: Likely a read error: the CDR3 ends without its conserved phenylalanine or tryptophan. The gene calls are TRBV27 and TRBJ1-5, with a weak D call TRBD1 (6 bases). With 2 bases removed from V and 6 bases from J, the gap between germline ends came to 8 bases. Germline values: CDR1 MNHEY, CDR2 SMNVEV (reference sequence). The CDR3 extends over 13 amino acids. CDR3 in amino acids: CASSLTGPQPQHV. The CDR3 DNA sequence: TGTGCCAGCAGTTTAACAGGGCCTCAGCCCCAGCATGTT.

The DNA for the CDR3 is TGCGCCAGCAGCTTGGTCAGGGGGACCTACGAGCAGTACTTC. It is translated as CASSLVRGTYEQYF. The rearrangement joins TRBV5-1 to TRBJ2-7; TRBD1 agrees at 7 bases. The CDR3 has 14 residues. With V trimmed by 0 bases and J by 2 bases, 2 bases remained unmatched. Germline lookup yields CDR1 SGHRS and CDR2 YFSETQ.

J is TRBJ1-6 and V is TRBV15; tentatively, D is TRBD1 (5 bases). The germline gives CDR1 LNHNV, CDR2 YYDKDF (reference sequence). Trimming removed 8 bases at V and 9 bases at J, with 17 bases between. The CDR3 runs 14 residues. CDR3 protein: CATSKKGGVSPLHF. The CDR3 DNA reads TGTGCCACCTCCAAGAAGGGAGGGGTTTCACCCCTCCACTTT.